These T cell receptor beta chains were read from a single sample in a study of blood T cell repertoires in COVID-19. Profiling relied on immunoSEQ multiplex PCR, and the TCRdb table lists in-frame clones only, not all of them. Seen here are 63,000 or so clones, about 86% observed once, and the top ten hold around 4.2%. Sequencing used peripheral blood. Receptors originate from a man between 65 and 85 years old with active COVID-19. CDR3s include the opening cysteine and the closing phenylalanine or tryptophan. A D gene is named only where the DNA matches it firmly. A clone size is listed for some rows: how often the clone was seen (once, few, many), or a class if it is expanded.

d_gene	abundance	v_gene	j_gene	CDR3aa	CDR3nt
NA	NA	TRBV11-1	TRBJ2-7	CASSLGGSLVSYEQYF	TGTGCCAGCAGCTTAGGAGGGAGCCTAGTATCCTACGAGCAGTACTTC
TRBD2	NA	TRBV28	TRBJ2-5	CATGQSGTSQETQYF	TGTGCCACCGGCCAGAGCGGGACCAGCCAAGAGACCCAGTACTTC
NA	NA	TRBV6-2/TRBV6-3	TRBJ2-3	CASSIGTSPSTDTQYF	TGTGCCAGCAGCATTGGGACATCCCCTAGCACAGATACGCAGTATTTT
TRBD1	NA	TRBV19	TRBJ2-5	CATRDRGQETQYF	TGTGCCACGAGGGACAGGGGGCAAGAGACCCAGTACTTC
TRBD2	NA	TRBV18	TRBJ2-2	CASSPRTSQRHGELFF	TGTGCCAGCTCACCCAGGACTAGTCAACGACACGGGGAGCTGTTTTTT
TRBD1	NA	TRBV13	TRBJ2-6	CASSATGTGVSGANVLTF	TGTGCCAGCAGCGCGACCGGGACAGGGGTATCTGGGGCCAACGTCCTGACTTTC
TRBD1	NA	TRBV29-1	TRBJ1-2	CSVKPGTGGLNYGYTF	TGCAGCGTTAAACCCGGGACAGGGGGCCTCAACTATGGCTACACCTTC
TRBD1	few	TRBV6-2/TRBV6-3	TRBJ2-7	CASSPPGGTYEQYF	TGTGCCAGCAGCCCACCAGGGGGAACCTACGAGCAGTACTTC
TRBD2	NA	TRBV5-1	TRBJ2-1	CASSPPLAGGGDEQFF	TGCGCCAGCAGCCCCCCACTAGCGGGAGGGGGCGATGAGCAGTTCTTC
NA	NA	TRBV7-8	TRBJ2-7	CASSPHRGEQYF	TGTGCCAGCAGCCCCCATAGGGGGGAGCAGTACTTC
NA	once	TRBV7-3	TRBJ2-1	CASSLLGRGKPYNEQFF	TGTGCCAGCAGCTTATTGGGACGGGGGAAGCCCTACAATGAGCAGTTCTTC
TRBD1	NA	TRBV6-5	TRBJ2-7	CASTTIGTGGYEQYF	TGTGCCAGCACCACTATTGGGACAGGGGGCTACGAGCAGTACTTC
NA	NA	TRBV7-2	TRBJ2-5	CASSLGGGRQETQYF	TGTGCCAGCAGCTTGGGGGGTGGGCGGCAAGAGACCCAGTACTTC
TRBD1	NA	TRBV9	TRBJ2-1	CASSVGQGNNEQFF	TGTGCCAGCAGCGTAGGACAGGGAAACAATGAGCAGTTCTTC
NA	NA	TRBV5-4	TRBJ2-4	CASSLDGKNIQYF	TGTGCCAGCAGCTTGGACGGGAAAAACATTCAGTACTTC
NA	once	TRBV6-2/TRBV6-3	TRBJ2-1	CASSYPRGGTGSNEQFF	TGTGCCAGCAGTTACCCCCGCGGGGGCACAGGGAGTAATGAGCAGTTCTTC
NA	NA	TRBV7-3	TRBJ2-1	CAIPPGQSSYNEQFF	TGTGCCATCCCCCCCGGACAGAGCTCCTACAATGAGCAGTTCTTC
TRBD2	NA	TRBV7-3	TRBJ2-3	CATQAGAGADTQYF	TGTGCCACACAAGCGGGAGCTGGGGCAGATACGCAGTATTTT
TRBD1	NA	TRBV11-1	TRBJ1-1	CASSLPGQGGGTEAFF	TGTGCCAGCAGCTTACCCGGACAGGGGGGCGGCACTGAAGCTTTCTTT
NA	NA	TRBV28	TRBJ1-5	CASTLRGGGNQPQHF	TGTGCCAGCACCCTCCGAGGGGGGGGCAATCAGCCCCAGCATTTT
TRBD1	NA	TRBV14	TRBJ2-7	CASSQRTGRSYEQYF	TGTGCCAGCAGCCAACGGACAGGGCGCTCCTACGAGCAGTACTTC
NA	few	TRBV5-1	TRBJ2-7	CASSFGGGPSDSYEQYF	TGCGCCAGCAGCTTCGGTGGAGGCCCCTCGGACTCCTACGAGCAGTACTTC
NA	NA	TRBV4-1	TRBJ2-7	CASSQGPGVGGEQYF	TGCGCCAGCAGCCAAGGGCCGGGGGTTGGTGGCGAGCAGTACTTC
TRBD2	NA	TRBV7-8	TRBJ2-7	CASSLVGLADSFSYEQYF	TGTGCCAGCAGCTTAGTGGGACTAGCGGACTCCTTCTCCTACGAGCAGTACTTC
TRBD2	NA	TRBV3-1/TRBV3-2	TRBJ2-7	CASSRTSGRFGSHEQYF	TGTGCCAGCAGCCGGACTAGCGGGAGGTTCGGGAGCCACGAGCAGTACTTC
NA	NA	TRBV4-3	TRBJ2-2	CASSQAPVGVTGELFF	TGCGCCAGCAGCCAAGCGCCCGTGGGAGTGACCGGGGAGCTGTTTTTT
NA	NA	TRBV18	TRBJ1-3	CASSPIPGGSSGNTIYF	TGTGCCAGCTCACCCATCCCCGGGGGGAGCTCTGGAAACACCATATATTTT
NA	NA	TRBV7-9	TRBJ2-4	CASSSPQGRKNIQYF	TGTGCCAGCAGCTCACCCCAGGGGCGCAAAAACATTCAGTACTTC
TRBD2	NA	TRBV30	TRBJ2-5	CAWSVWASGGGTQYF	TGTGCCTGGAGTGTATGGGCTAGCGGGGGAGGGACCCAGTACTTC
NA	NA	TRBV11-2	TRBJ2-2	CASSPRALNTGELFF	TGTGCCAGCAGCCCGCGGGCCCTGAACACCGGGGAGCTGTTTTTT
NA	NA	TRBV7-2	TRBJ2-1	CASSATRDPGVNEQFF	TGTGCCAGCAGCGCGACCCGGGACCCAGGGGTCAATGAGCAGTTCTTC
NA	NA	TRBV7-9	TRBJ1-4	CASSYRLEEKLFF	TGTGCCAGCAGCTACCGACTGGAGGAAAAACTGTTTTTT
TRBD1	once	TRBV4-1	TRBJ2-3	CASSPDPWTGGLSTQYF	TGCGCCAGCAGCCCAGATCCGTGGACAGGGGGCCTCAGTACGCAGTATTTT
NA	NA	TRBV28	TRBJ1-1	CASRPRNTEAFF	TGTGCCAGCAGACCGAGGAACACTGAAGCTTTCTTT
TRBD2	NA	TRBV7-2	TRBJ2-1	CASSPPGGLGQFF	TGTGCCAGCAGCCCCCCCGGGGGGTTGGGGCAGTTCTTC
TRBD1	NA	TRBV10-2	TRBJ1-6	CASSPGTGAGSYNSPLHF	TGCGCCAGCAGCCCCGGGACAGGGGCAGGGTCCTATAATTCACCCCTCCACTTT
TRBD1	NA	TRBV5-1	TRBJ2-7	CASSLVGRGPEQYF	TGCGCCAGCAGCTTGGTGGGCAGGGGGCCCGAGCAGTACTTC
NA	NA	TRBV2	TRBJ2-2	CATNWGPNTGELFF	TGTGCCACCAACTGGGGGCCTAACACCGGGGAGCTGTTTTTT
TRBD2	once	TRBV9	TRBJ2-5	CASSVAAGNQETQYF	TGTGCCAGCAGCGTAGCAGCGGGGAACCAAGAGACCCAGTACTTC
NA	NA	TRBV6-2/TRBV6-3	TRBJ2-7	CASSYSGQGPSYEQYF	TGTGCCAGCAGTTACTCGGGGCAGGGCCCCTCCTACGAGCAGTACTTC
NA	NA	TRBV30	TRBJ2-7	CAWSASGEQYF	TGTGCCTGGAGTGCGAGTGGCGAGCAGTACTTC
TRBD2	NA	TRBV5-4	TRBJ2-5	CASSLGGRTRAQYF	TGTGCCAGCAGCTTGGGAGGCCGGACTAGGGCCCAGTACTTC
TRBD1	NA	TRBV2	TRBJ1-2	CASSPDRDGYGYTF	TGTGCCAGCAGCCCCGACAGGGACGGGTATGGCTACACCTTC
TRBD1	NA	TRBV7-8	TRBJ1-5	CASSPRGTGGNSNQPQHF	TGTGCCAGCAGCCCCCGTGGGACAGGGGGAAATAGCAATCAGCCCCAGCATTTT
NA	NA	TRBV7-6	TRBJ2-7	CASSLADSPGYEQYF	TGTGCCAGCAGCTTGGCGGACAGCCCGGGCTACGAGCAGTACTTC
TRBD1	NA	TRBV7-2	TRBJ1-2	CASSRDRGSYTF	TGTGCCAGCAGCCGGGACAGGGGGAGCTACACCTTC
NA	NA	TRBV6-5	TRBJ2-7	CASSYPGHQGQYF	TGTGCCAGCAGTTACCCGGGACACCAGGGGCAGTACTTC
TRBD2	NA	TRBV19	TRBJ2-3	CASSLLAGGTDTQYF	TGTGCCAGTAGTCTGCTAGCGGGGGGCACAGATACGCAGTATTTT
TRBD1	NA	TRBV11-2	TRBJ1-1	CASSPPGQPNTEAFF	TGTGCCAGCAGCCCACCGGGACAGCCTAACACTGAAGCTTTCTTT
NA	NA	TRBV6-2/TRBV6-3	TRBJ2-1	CASSSDPRAGQFF	TGTGCCAGCAGTTCCGACCCCCGGGCGGGGCAGTTCTTC
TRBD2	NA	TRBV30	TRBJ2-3	CAWSHGGGTQYF	TGTGCCTGGAGCCACGGGGGGGGTACGCAGTATTTT
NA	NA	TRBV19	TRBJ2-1	CASSIGAPDNEQFF	TGTGCCAGTAGTATAGGCGCCCCCGACAATGAGCAGTTCTTC
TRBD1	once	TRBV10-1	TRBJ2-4	CASSDRTRDRGRGENIQYF	TGCGCCAGCAGTGACCGAACCCGGGACAGGGGACGAGGGGAAAACATTCAGTACTTC
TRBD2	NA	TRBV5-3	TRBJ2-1	CANGGLANPWNEQFF	TGTGCCAACGGGGGACTAGCGAACCCCTGGAATGAGCAGTTCTTC
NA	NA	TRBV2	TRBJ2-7	CASSEVPVGATEQYF	TGTGCCAGCAGTGAAGTGCCGGTGGGGGCCACCGAGCAGTACTTC
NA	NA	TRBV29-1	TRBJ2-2	CSVGFGTGELFF	TGCAGCGTTGGTTTCGGGACCGGGGAGCTGTTTTTT
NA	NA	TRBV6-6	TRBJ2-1	CASSRLAYNEQFF	TGTGCCAGCAGCCGTCTAGCGTACAATGAGCAGTTCTTC